This TCR beta chain emerged from a study of beta chain features in type 1 diabetes. Expressed TCRB transcripts got sequenced, as all isolated RNA was reverse transcribed. Assay used: immunoSEQ multiplex PCR; TCRdb lists only in-frame clones, some missing. Of 810,000 or so clones listed, roughly 16% are singletons. V shed 0 bases, J shed 2 bases, and the junction held 3 bases outside the gene matches. CDR3 length equals 17 residues. CDR1 LGHNA and CDR2 YNFKEQ come from the germline V gene. This chain joins TRBV4-2 and TRBJ2-1; 11 bases match TRBD2. This TCR came from a woman aged 18 to 35 in good health. Material for sequencing was naive CD4+ T cells from blood. The CDR3 nucleotides are TGTGCCAGCAGCCAAGATGGACTAGCGGGTACCTACAATGAGCAGTTCTTC. This codes for CASSQDGLAGTYNEQFF.